These T cell receptor beta chains were read from a single sample in a study of CD8 T cells in ankylosing spondylitis. A single record per CDR3 protein comes from TCRdb applying MiXCR to the 5' RACE reads. The sample lists over 450,000 distinct CDR3 sequences; approximately 11% were seen once. The sequencing input was blood, either unsorted or a sorted T cell fraction (not recorded which). The receptors come from a male donor with ankylosing spondylitis. Both conserved end residues are part of each CDR3. Each record gives: V gene, J gene, clone size, D gene, CDR3 DNA, CDR3 protein. D genes are given only for firm matches. Some rows mark clone size as missing; the rest say once, few, many or name a class of expanded clone.

TRBV10-3	TRBJ1-2	.	.	TGTGCCATCAGTCTAGGGCAGGGTGGAGGCTACACCTTC	CAISLGQGGGYTF
TRBV5-1	TRBJ2-2	.	.	TGCGCCAGCAGCTCCGCACCGAACACCGGGGAGCTGTTTTTT	CASSSAPNTGELFF
TRBV7-2	TRBJ2-3	.	.	TGTGCCAGCAGCTTAGTTCGGTCAGATACGCAGTATTTT	CASSLVRSDTQYF
TRBV7-9	TRBJ2-2	few	.	TGTGCCAGCAGCTTTTGGGGGACCGGGGAGCTGTTTTTT	CASSFWGTGELFF
TRBV3-1	TRBJ2-7	.	TRBD1	TGTGCCAGCAGCCATGGGACAGGGGGCTCCTACGAGCAGTACTTC	CASSHGTGGSYEQYF
TRBV5-1	TRBJ2-3	few	TRBD1	TGCGCCAGCAGCTACCGGGACAGGGGCCCAGATACGCAGTATTTT	CASSYRDRGPDTQYF
TRBV9	TRBJ2-7	.	.	TGTGCCAGCAGCCCCGGGATCTTGTTGCCCATCTCCTACGAGCAGTACTTC	CASSPGILLPISYEQYF
TRBV12-3/TRBV12-4	TRBJ1-5	many	.	TGTGCCAGCAGCCTCGACCTGGGAGGCAATCAGCCCCAGCATTTT	CASSLDLGGNQPQHF
TRBV5-1	TRBJ1-1	.	.	TGCGCCAGCAGCCGGAGCCGAGGGGGGGAGATGGACACTGAAGCTTTCTTT	CASSRSRGGEMDTEAFF
TRBV14	TRBJ2-1	.	TRBD2	TGTGCCAGCAGCCATCCCGGGGGGAGCTCCTACAATGAGCAGTTCTTC	CASSHPGGSSYNEQFF
TRBV24-1	TRBJ1-2	many	.	TGTGCCACCAGCGCCAAACGAGGTGGCTACACCTTC	CATSAKRGGYTF
TRBV9	TRBJ1-1	many	.	TGTGCCAGCAGCCCGGCCCTGGCGGGCGGAGGCGGAGGCTTCTTT	CASSPALAGGGGGFF
TRBV20-1	TRBJ2-5	.	.	TGCAGTGCTAGAGTTAGCGGAGCCTCCGAGACCCAGTACTTC	CSARVSGASETQYF
TRBV20-1	TRBJ2-1	few	.	TGCAGTGCTAGGGCCTTTGGGGGCAGCTCCTACAATGAGCAGTTCTTC	CSARAFGGSSYNEQFF
TRBV7-2	TRBJ2-3	few	.	TGTGCCACCATCCCAGGAGGAGGAGATACGCAGTATTTT	CATIPGGGDTQYF
TRBV18	TRBJ2-7	.	TRBD2	TGTGCCAGCTCACCACCGAGCGGCCTAGCGGGAAGGTACGAGCAGTACTTC	CASSPPSGLAGRYEQYF
TRBV12-3/TRBV12-4	TRBJ2-3	.	TRBD2	TGTGCCAGCAGTTCCGCGGGACTAGCGGGAGGGCCAGATACGCAGTATTTT	CASSSAGLAGGPDTQYF
TRBV27	TRBJ1-6	.	.	TGTGCCAGCAGACCAGGCCCCACTTTTTCACCCCTCCACTTT	CASRPGPTFSPLHF
TRBV3-1	TRBJ1-6	few	.	TGTGCCAGCAGCCAAGAGGCGGTGGCCTATAATTCACCCCTCCACTTT	CASSQEAVAYNSPLHF
TRBV3-1	TRBJ1-2	.	.	TGTGCCAGCAGCCGATCGACAAGGGCAAACTATGGCTACACCTTC	CASSRSTRANYGYTF
TRBV5-1	TRBJ2-7	.	TRBD2	TGCGCCAGCAGCCCCGTCACGGGAGGGTTATACGAGCAGTACTTC	CASSPVTGGLYEQYF
TRBV6-2/TRBV6-3	TRBJ2-2	few	.	TGTGCCAGCAGCAAACTAGGCGGGACCGGGGAGCTGTTTTTT	CASSKLGGTGELFF
TRBV5-1	TRBJ2-1	.	TRBD2	TGCGCCAGCAGCCCCGAGAGTCTAGCGGGAACAGGAGGGGCCTACAATGAGCAGTTCTTC	CASSPESLAGTGGAYNEQFF
TRBV28	TRBJ2-2	.	TRBD1	TGTGCCAGCAACAGGGGGTCGGGCACCGGGGAGCTGTTTTTT	CASNRGSGTGELFF
TRBV10-3	TRBJ2-2	.	TRBD1	TGTGCCATCCTGATCAGGACAGGGGATACGAACACCGGGGAGCTGTTTTTT	CAILIRTGDTNTGELFF
TRBV29-1	TRBJ1-4	few	.	TGCAGCGTTGAAGAGCGTGGGGGCCCTAATGAAAAACTGTTTTTT	CSVEERGGPNEKLFF
TRBV5-4	TRBJ1-1	few	.	TGTGCCAGCAGCTGGAACAGTAACACTGAAGCTTTCTTT	CASSWNSNTEAFF
TRBV10-3	TRBJ2-5	many	.	TGTGCCATCAGTGAGTCCTACCAAGAGACCCAGTACTTC	CAISESYQETQYF
TRBV29-1	TRBJ2-7	few	.	TGCAGCGTTCGGACCCCAAGCTCCTACGAGCAGTACTTC	CSVRTPSSYEQYF
TRBV18	TRBJ2-2	.	.	TGTGCCAGCTCACCGTACGGTTACCTGAACACCGGGGAGCTGTTTTTT	CASSPYGYLNTGELFF
TRBV20-1	TRBJ2-1	.	TRBD2	TGCAGTGCGGAGGGACTAGCGGGAGGTAGCTCCTACAATGAGCAGTTCTTC	CSAEGLAGGSSYNEQFF
TRBV5-1	TRBJ2-5	few	.	TGCGCCAGCAGCTTGGAAAGGGGGTCCGGGACCCAGTACTTC	CASSLERGSGTQYF
TRBV5-1	TRBJ2-3	many	.	TGCGCCAGCAGCTTGGAGAAGTGGGATACGCAGTATTTT	CASSLEKWDTQYF
TRBV27	TRBJ2-7	few	.	TGTGCCAGCAGTAGACTGGCGTCCGTCTACTACGAGCAGTACTTC	CASSRLASVYYEQYF
TRBV20-1	TRBJ2-1	.	TRBD2	TGCAGTGCTAGAGATATTGGCCTAGCGGGGAATGAGCAGTTCTTC	CSARDIGLAGNEQFF
TRBV7-9	TRBJ2-2	many	.	TGTGCCGGAGAGAACCAGAACACCGGGGAGCTGTTTTTT	CAGENQNTGELFF
TRBV5-1	TRBJ1-2	few	.	TGCGCCAGCAGCTTGGGACCCGACAGTAACTATGGCTACACCTTC	CASSLGPDSNYGYTF
TRBV11-2	TRBJ2-1	once	TRBD1	TGTGCCAGCAGCTCGCCCCAGACAGGGACGAATGAGCAGTTCTTC	CASSSPQTGTNEQFF
TRBV24-1	TRBJ1-5	.	TRBD1	TGTGCCACCAGTGACCGGGGACAGCCAAGCAATCAGCCCCAGCATTTT	CATSDRGQPSNQPQHF
TRBV12-3/TRBV12-4	TRBJ2-1	.	TRBD2	TGTGCCAGCAGTCGAAGACTAGCGGACTCCTACAATGAGCAGTTCTTC	CASSRRLADSYNEQFF
TRBV29-1	TRBJ1-2	.	.	TGCAGCGTATTTTCTCCGGAGTACTATGGCTACACCTTC	CSVFSPEYYGYTF
TRBV12-3/TRBV12-4	TRBJ2-5	many	.	TGTGCCAGCAGGCTCAGGAGGCAAGAGACCCAGTACTTC	CASRLRRQETQYF
TRBV20-1	TRBJ2-7	few	.	TGCAGTGCTAGAGCTGAAGGGGAGAACGAGCAGTACTTC	CSARAEGENEQYF
TRBV7-9	TRBJ1-1	few	.	TGTGCCAGCAGCAAGACTGGACAGCACACTGAAGCTTTCTTT	CASSKTGQHTEAFF
TRBV5-1	TRBJ2-2	.	.	TGCGCCAGCACCACCGCCGCCTCGGGGACCGGGGAGCTGTTTTTT	CASTTAASGTGELFF